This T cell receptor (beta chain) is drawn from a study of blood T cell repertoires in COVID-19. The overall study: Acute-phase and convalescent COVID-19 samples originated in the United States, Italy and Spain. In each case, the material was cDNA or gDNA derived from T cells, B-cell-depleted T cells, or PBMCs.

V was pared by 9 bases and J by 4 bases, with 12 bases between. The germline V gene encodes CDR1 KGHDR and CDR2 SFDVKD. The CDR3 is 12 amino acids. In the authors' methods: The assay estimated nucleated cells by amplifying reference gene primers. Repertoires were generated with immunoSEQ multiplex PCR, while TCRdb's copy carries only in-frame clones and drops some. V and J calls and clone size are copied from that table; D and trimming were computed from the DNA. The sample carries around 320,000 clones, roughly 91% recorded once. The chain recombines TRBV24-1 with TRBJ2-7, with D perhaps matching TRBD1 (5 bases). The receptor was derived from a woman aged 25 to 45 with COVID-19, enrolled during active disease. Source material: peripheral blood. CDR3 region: CATADKLYEQYF. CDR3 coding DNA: TGTGCCACCGCGGACAAACTGTACGAGCAGTACTTC.